The 17 T cell receptor beta chains presented below share a single source sample, sequenced in a study of blood T cells in healthy people across ages. Through a sample-barcoded 5' primer and a J-beta primer mix, a second PCR was run for roughly 7 to 12 cycles. MiXCR, applied by TCRdb to the 5' RACE reads, yields one record per CDR3 protein. The profile shows 600,000 to 1,000,000 distinct CDR3 sequences, 55% to 75% of them singletons. Specimen: blood. The receptors come from a man in his thirties or forties in good health.

The rearrangement joins TRBV4-2 to TRBJ2-1, with D perhaps matching TRBD2 (5 bases). The CDR3 is 16 amino acids. Germline lookup yields CDR1 LGHNA and CDR2 YNFKEQ. V shed 0 bases and J shed 2 bases, with 11 bases lying between them. This CDR3 is CASSQEEAATYNEQFF. The CDR3 nucleotides are TGTGCCAGCAGCCAAGAGGAAGCGGCCACCTACAATGAGCAGTTCTTC.

The V gene is TRBV7-2, the J gene TRBJ1-5; D unclear. From germline, CDR1 is SGHTA and CDR2 FQGNSA. CDR3 size: 13 residues. The V gene lost 8 bases and the J gene lost 4 bases, with 12 bases spanning the gap. In nucleotides, the CDR3 is TGTGCCAGCGGGGAGAGTTTAAATCAGCCCCAGCATTTT. Translated: CASGESLNQPQHF. Together with reference TRBV7-2 and TRBJ1-5, the CDR3 gives the full variable domain: GAGVSQSPSNKVTEKGKDVELRCDPISGHTALYWYRQSLGQGLEFLIYFQGNSAPDKSGLPSDRFSAERTGGSVSTLTIQRTQQEDSAVYLCASGESLNQPQHFGDGTRLSIL.

V is TRBV6-2 or TRBV6-3 and J is TRBJ2-1, with D unresolved. Per germline, CDR1 MNHEY and CDR2 SVGEGT. Trimming took off 6 bases at V and 8 bases at J, with 17 bases between the two ends. The CDR3 totals 14 residues. CDR3 DNA: TGTGCCAGCAGCCCCACGGCTTCCCGGTATGAGCAGTTCTTC. Its translation is CASSPTASRYEQFF.

A few counts support this clonotype. The chain couples TRBV3-1 to TRBJ2-7; the D gene is possibly TRBD1 (6 bases). The V end lost 0 bases, the J end lost 11 bases, and 17 bases lay between the germline ends. The CDR3 loop spans 14 amino acids. In germline, CDR1 is LGHDT, CDR2 YNNKEL (reference sequence). The CDR3 spells CASSQEHKGQRKYF. In DNA, the CDR3 is TGTGCCAGCAGCCAAGAACATAAAGGACAGAGGAAGTACTTC.

This clonotype occurred a few times. V and J are TRBV13 and TRBJ1-4, with no clear D. The V end lost 5 bases, the J end lost 11 bases, and 12 bases lay between the germline ends. This CDR3 is built from 12 residues. Germline-derived CDR1 and CDR2 are PRHDT and FYEKMQ (reference sequence). The CDR3 region is CASSAGPGKLFF. CDR3 DNA: TGTGCCAGCAGCGCCGGGCCGGGGAAACTGTTTTTT.

CDR3 residues: CASRRSRATDTQYF. DNA of the CDR3: TGTGCCAGCAGAAGGTCCAGGGCCACAGATACGCAGTATTTT. V usage is TRBV6-2 or TRBV6-3 and J usage is TRBJ2-3, with a possible D match to TRBD1 (5 bases). In germline, CDR1 is MNHEY, CDR2 SVGEGT. The CDR3 consists of 14 residues. The V end lost 6 bases, the J end lost 2 bases, and 12 bases lay between the germline ends.

This clonotype has more than one count but fewer than ten. The chain joins TRBV6-5 to TRBJ2-3, with D unresolved. The germline gives CDR1 MNHEY, CDR2 SVGAGI. CDR3 size: 15 residues. Trimming cost V 0 bases and J 2 bases, with 9 bases left between them. DNA for the CDR3: TGTGCCAGCAGTTACTCGGGCAGCGACACAGATACGCAGTATTTT. Amino acid sequence: CASSYSGSDTDTQYF.

The chain links TRBV12-3 or TRBV12-4 to TRBJ1-5; maybe TRBD1 (6 bases). The CDR3 length is 11 residues. V gave up 4 bases and J gave up 12 bases, with 10 bases separating them. CDR3 nucleotides: TGTGCCAGCAGTTATCAGGGGAGCCAGCATTTT. Translated: CASSYQGSQHF.

This clonotype was counted only a few times. The rearrangement joins TRBV5-1 to TRBJ2-7; tentative D call: TRBD1 (5 bases). Germline values: CDR1 SGHRS, CDR2 YFSETQ. The CDR3 is 13 residues long. Between the trimmed V and J ends, which lost 1 base and 3 bases, there was a span of 8 bases. CDR3 region: CASSLLQDYEQYF. CDR3 nucleotide sequence: TGCGCCAGCAGCTTGTTACAGGACTACGAGCAGTACTTC.

The CDR3 sequence: CASSSHRGGGTEAFF. The CDR3 DNA follows: TGTGCCAGCAGTTCCCACAGGGGTGGCGGCACTGAAGCTTTCTTT. This chain links TRBV12-3 or TRBV12-4 with TRBJ1-1, with 7 bases fitting TRBD1. With V trimmed by 4 bases and J by 4 bases, 9 bases remained unmatched. This CDR3 contains 15 residues.

The V gene is TRBV5-4, the J gene TRBJ2-4; D is ambiguous. This CDR3 is 16 amino acids long. Per the germline V gene, CDR1 is SGHNT and CDR2 is YYREEE (reference sequence). Trimming removed 1 base at V and 2 bases at J, with 13 bases between. For the CDR3, the DNA is TGTGCCAGCAGCTTGTTGGGTAGTGCTTCCAAAAACATTCAGTACTTC. Encoded protein: CASSLLGSASKNIQYF.

Details on this clonotype: At one of its ends the junction is not consistent with the germline gene, which may arise from a read error. J is TRBJ2-5 and V is TRBV25-1, with 8 positions matching TRBD1. The CDR3 loop spans 13 amino acids. Germline CDR1 and CDR2: MGHDK and SYGVNS. CDR3 DNA sequence: TGTGCCAGCAGTTCGACAGGGGAAGAGGCCCAGTACTTC. The encoded protein is CASSSTGEEAQYF.

The V call is TRBV19, the J call TRBJ2-7; D is ambiguous. V was pared by 6 bases and J by 0 bases, with 15 bases between. CDR3 length: 15 residues. Germline lookup yields CDR1 LNHDA and CDR2 SQIVND (reference sequence). CDR3 residues: CASSATPALSYEQYF. The CDR3 nucleotides are TGTGCCAGTAGCGCCACCCCGGCCCTCTCCTACGAGCAGTACTTC.

This clonotype was seen a handful of times. This chain uses TRBV20-1 with TRBJ2-7; D ambiguous. V lost 6 bases and J 6 bases, leaving 12 bases between the germline ends. Germline lookup yields CDR1 DFQATT and CDR2 SNEGSKA (reference sequence). The CDR3 consists of 11 residues. This CDR3 is CSAGTAREQYF. CDR3 sequence (DNA): TGCAGTGCGGGTACAGCGCGCGAGCAGTACTTC.

This clonotype was observed a few times. The chain links TRBV4-2 to TRBJ1-2; D is perhaps TRBD1 (5 bases). V was pared by 2 bases and J by 4 bases, with 17 bases between. Looked up from germline, CDR1 is LGHNA and CDR2 is YNFKEQ. The CDR3 length is 16 residues. The DNA of the CDR3 is TGTGCCAGCAGCCAAAGGGGACTCTTCCTTGGCTATGGCTACACCTTC. Protein sequence: CASSQRGLFLGYGYTF.

The chain employs TRBV6-2 or TRBV6-3 and TRBJ2-3; D uncertain. Germline values: CDR1 MNHEY, CDR2 SVGEGT. The CDR3 length is 15 residues. The V and J ends lost 8 bases and 5 bases respectively, with 20 bases between them. The CDR3 region has the DNA TGTGCCAGCGCTATCCAGAATGGTCGTGTAGATACGCAGTATTTT. This encodes CASAIQNGRVDTQYF.

CDR3 coding DNA: TGTGCCAGCAGTATTGGGAGAGAGGGGACCCAGTACTTC. Translated: CASSIGREGTQYF. The V gene is TRBV6-5, the J gene TRBJ2-5; D may be TRBD2 (5 bases). Trimming removed 5 bases from V and 7 bases from J, with 14 bases in between. The CDR3 runs 13 residues. Germline CDR1 is MNHEY and CDR2 is SVGAGI.